The present T cell receptor (beta chain) was sequenced within a study of blood T cell repertoires in COVID-19. Only in-frame clones appear in the TCRdb table, and some are missing; sequencing was by immunoSEQ multiplex PCR. The sample records about 480,000 clones, about nine tenths being singletons. Looked up from germline, CDR1 is SGHNT and CDR2 is YYREEE (reference sequence). Trimming pared 4 bases from V and 0 bases from J, leaving 17 bases between. CDR3 length equals 18 residues. What was sequenced was peripheral blood. The source is a woman aged 45-65 years with COVID-19, enrolled during active disease. The chain combines TRBV5-4 with TRBJ2-6, with D perhaps matching TRBD2 (6 bases). CDR3 in amino acids: CASSPDGSPSSGANVLTF. The CDR3 DNA reads TGTGCCAGCAGCCCGGACGGGAGTCCTAGCTCTGGGGCCAACGTCCTGACTTTC.